The source of this TCR beta chain is a study of blood T cell repertoires in COVID-19. This clone showed up just once. Assay used: immunoSEQ multiplex PCR; TCRdb lists only in-frame clones, some missing. Of roughly 120,000 clones in the sample, 87% were seen once. Sequencing was carried out using peripheral blood. This TCR was sampled from a woman between 50 and 59 years old with acute or convalescent COVID-19.

CDR3 nucleotides: TGTGCCATCAGGTCGACAGGGACTAATGAAAAACTGTTTTTT. Protein product: CAIRSTGTNEKLFF. V gene TRBV10-3 combines with J gene TRBJ1-4, with 7 bases matching TRBD1. V was pared by 6 bases and J by 2 bases, with 3 bases of the junction left unmatched. The germline V gene has CDR1 ENHRY and CDR2 SYGVKD. The CDR3 runs to 14 residues.